Reported below is one T cell receptor (beta chain). Its antigen is not identified. TCRdb's table, derived via immunoSEQ multiplex PCR, lists solely in-frame clones and lacks some. Of 100,000 or so clones detected, roughly nine tenths appear once; the ten largest clones hold 1.3%. This specimen belongs to a study of T cell responses to AZD1222 COVID-19 vaccine. The study, taken as a whole, reports: Donors in the cohort were predominantly white British and more often female, and clonal diversity was possibly underestimated.

The material was peripheral blood, obtained on day 0 of AZD1222 vaccination. This receptor was obtained from an adult in good health.

The CDR3 reads CATSDWTSGGVETQYF. CDR3 coding DNA: TGTGCCACCAGTGACTGGACTAGCGGGGGGGTAGAGACCCAGTACTTC. This chain joins TRBV24-1 and TRBJ2-5; 15 nucleotides match TRBD2. This CDR3 is built from 16 residues. Per the germline V gene, CDR1 is KGHDR and CDR2 is SFDVKD. V trimming: 4 bases; J trimming: 4 bases; junction bases outside the gene matches: 3.